This T cell receptor (beta chain) was profiled in a study of T cells expressing NK-cell markers. Looking at the study overall: With respect to HCMV, most of the eight sequenced donors were seropositive, and one was seronegative.

For TCR beta, cDNA was produced by 5'RACE template switching with UMIs. TCRdb reprocessed the 5' RACE reads, keeping one entry per CDR3 protein, no DNA. Recorded here are under 500,000 distinct CDR3 sequences; the top ten clones represent 6% to 8%. This CDR3 is 16 amino acids long. In germline, CDR1 is SGHRS, CDR2 YFSETQ. Findings and limits, study-wide: Clones of NKG2C+ T cells that had expanded were of unclear HCMV specificity. In roughly six donors, dominant CD3+CD56+NKG2C+ clonotypes ranked among the top 10 CD8+ clonotypes.

On this clonotype itself: Its specificity is not known.

The sequence derives from a woman aged 18 to 75 in good health. The sequencing sample was made of blood T cells: a sorted CD56 or NKG2C T cell subset, CD4+ or CD8+ T cells, or bulk PBMC T cells (not recorded which). The V and J genes are TRBV5-1 and TRBJ2-5; TCRdb indicates TRBD1, and absent DNA this call remains unverified. The CDR3 reads CASSLGRGPRQETQYF.